This T cell receptor (beta chain) came from a study of blood T cell repertoires in COVID-19. On the study more broadly: Sources were T cells, B-cell-depleted T cells, or PBMCs; the material itself was cDNA or gDNA.

This clone is a singleton in its sample. V trimming: 6 bases; J trimming: 2 bases; junction bases outside the gene matches: 9. Germline V gives CDR1 SGHAT, CDR2 FQNNGV. The CDR3 is made up of 15 amino acids. In the original analysis: Amplification of reference gene primers provided the estimated nucleated cell counts. Clones were sequenced by immunoSEQ multiplex PCR, and TCRdb holds only the in-frame ones, with some missing. That table gives V, J and clone size, and the DNA gave D and trimming. The sample holds about 200,000 clones, approximately 81% seen once. Recruitment covered 20 to 25 US areas and drew participants whose ages spanned about 18 to 90 years. Two consecutive negative NP/OP PCR tests, clearance, or resolved symptoms defined Cohort 3 recovery.

This TCR was sampled from a man aged 35 to 55 who had recovered from COVID-19. This chain uses TRBV11-2 with TRBJ2-7; 8 bases fit TRBD1. The material sequenced was PBMCs or T cells enriched from blood (not recorded which). CDR3 residues: CASSRDRGQAYEQYF. CDR3 nucleotide sequence: TGTGCCAGCAGTCGAGACAGGGGCCAAGCCTACGAGCAGTACTTC.